Listed below are T cell receptor beta chains from one sample, sequenced in a study of Ad26.COV2.S vaccination and SARS-CoV-2 variants. Sequenced by immunoSEQ multiplex PCR; TCRdb stores in-frame clones only, minus some. The sample lists around 270,000 clones, roughly 87% seen once, with less than 3.5% in the top ten. The material was peripheral blood, obtained in a trial of Ad26.COV2.S vaccine versus placebo. These receptors all stem from a person aged 18-65 years who received the Ad26.COV2.S COVID-19 vaccine or a placebo. Each CDR3 is given with its conserved first and last residue. A D gene is named only where the DNA matches it firmly. Clone size is stated in some rows and not others, as once, few, many or a class when expanded.

d_call: .; clone_size: .; j_call: TRBJ1-4; v_call: TRBV7-9; cdr3_nt: TGTGCCAGCAGGGGACATGCGAATGAAAAACTGTTTTTT; cdr3_aa: CASRGHANEKLFF
d_call: TRBD2; clone_size: .; j_call: TRBJ2-1; v_call: TRBV7-2; cdr3_nt: TGTGCCAGCAGCTTAAAGTCGACATGGGCGGGAGGGCGGAATGAGCAGTTCTTC; cdr3_aa: CASSLKSTWAGGRNEQFF
d_call: TRBD2; clone_size: .; j_call: TRBJ2-1; v_call: TRBV4-3; cdr3_nt: TGCGCCAGCAGCCAAGGGACTAGCGGGAGGAACAGGGAGCAGTTCTTC; cdr3_aa: CASSQGTSGRNREQFF
d_call: .; clone_size: .; j_call: TRBJ2-3; v_call: TRBV7-2; cdr3_nt: TGTGCCAGCAGCCATACTAGGACAGATACGCAGTATTTT; cdr3_aa: CASSHTRTDTQYF
d_call: TRBD2; clone_size: .; j_call: TRBJ2-1; v_call: TRBV4-2; cdr3_nt: TGTGCCAGCAGCCAGTCGTCTGTCGGGGGGTATGAGCAGTTCTTC; cdr3_aa: CASSQSSVGGYEQFF
d_call: TRBD2; clone_size: .; j_call: TRBJ2-3; v_call: TRBV7-8; cdr3_nt: TGTGCCAGCAGCCTGCGGGGGGGCACAGATACGCAGTATTTT; cdr3_aa: CASSLRGGTDTQYF
d_call: .; clone_size: .; j_call: TRBJ1-1; v_call: TRBV18; cdr3_nt: TGTGCCAGCTCACCGCCTGGACTCTCCGGGGGCACTGAAGCTTTCTTT; cdr3_aa: CASSPPGLSGGTEAFF
d_call: .; clone_size: few; j_call: TRBJ1-4; v_call: TRBV5-4; cdr3_nt: TGTGCCAGCAGCTTACAGACAGGCGAAAAACTGTTTTTT; cdr3_aa: CASSLQTGEKLFF
d_call: .; clone_size: .; j_call: TRBJ2-2; v_call: TRBV6-6; cdr3_nt: TGTGCCAGCAGTTACTCGAACACCGGGGAGCTGTTTTTT; cdr3_aa: CASSYSNTGELFF
d_call: .; clone_size: .; j_call: TRBJ1-2; v_call: TRBV24-1; cdr3_nt: TGTGCCACCAGTGATGCGTCGGATTTCTATGGCTACACCTTC; cdr3_aa: CATSDASDFYGYTF
d_call: TRBD2; clone_size: .; j_call: TRBJ2-2; v_call: TRBV9; cdr3_nt: TGTGCCAGCAGTGTCCTAGCGGGGGGTTCGAACACCGGGGAGCTGTTTTTT; cdr3_aa: CASSVLAGGSNTGELFF
d_call: .; clone_size: .; j_call: TRBJ1-2; v_call: TRBV12-3/TRBV12-4; cdr3_nt: TGTGCCAGCAGTTTAGTAGGGGTCTATGGCTACACCTTC; cdr3_aa: CASSLVGVYGYTF
d_call: .; clone_size: .; j_call: TRBJ2-2; v_call: TRBV7-9; cdr3_nt: TGTGCCAGCAGCCCTCTTGGTAGCACAGCCTCGAACACCGGGGAGCTGTTTTTT; cdr3_aa: CASSPLGSTASNTGELFF